Listed below are T cell receptor beta chains from one sample, sequenced in a study of control samples from healthy donors and cancer patients. Sequencing used immunoSEQ multiplex PCR; TCRdb keeps in-frame clones, though not all of them. The sample includes 90,000 to 150,000 clones, about 89% of them seen just once. Sequencing input: blood. Receptors were obtained from a man between 50 and 59 years old in good health. Each CDR3 is given with its conserved first and last residue. D genes are given only for firm matches. Size is omitted from some rows. Given values are once, few, many or a class for expanded clones.

v_call,j_call,d_call,clone_size,cdr3_aa,cdr3_nt
TRBV28,TRBJ2-7,TRBD1,.,CASSPRTGAYEQYF,TGTGCCAGCAGTCCTAGGACAGGGGCCTACGAGCAGTACTTC
TRBV27,TRBJ2-7,.,.,CASSLTGGTYEQYF,TGTGCCAGCAGTTTGACCGGGGGAACCTACGAGCAGTACTTC
TRBV9,TRBJ1-4,TRBD1,.,CASSGPGQGAKLFF,TGTGCCAGCAGCGGTCCCGGGCAGGGGGCAAAACTGTTTTTT
TRBV10-3,TRBJ2-2,TRBD1,.,CAIRRTGDEATGELFF,TGTGCCATCAGACGGACAGGGGATGAAGCCACCGGGGAGCTGTTTTTT
TRBV19,TRBJ1-5,.,.,CASRGPSSNQPQHF,TGTGCCAGTAGGGGACCTAGTAGCAATCAGCCCCAGCATTTT
TRBV6-2/TRBV6-3,TRBJ2-5,.,once,CASSPGPVGPGEYF,TGTGCCAGCAGTCCCGGACCGGTGGGGCCCGGGGAGTACTTC
TRBV6-1,TRBJ1-4,.,few,CASSEYRGLGEKLFF,TGTGCCAGCAGTGAATATCGGGGGCTAGGGGAAAAACTGTTTTTT
TRBV15,TRBJ2-7,TRBD2,.,CATSRETSGAYEQYF,TGTGCCACCAGCAGGGAGACTAGCGGGGCCTACGAGCAGTACTTC
TRBV5-6,TRBJ2-2,TRBD1,.,CASRAGGSNTGELFF,TGTGCCAGCCGAGCAGGGGGCTCGAACACCGGGGAGCTGTTTTTT
TRBV2,TRBJ1-1,.,.,CASRRLNTEAFF,TGTGCCAGCAGAAGGTTGAACACTGAAGCTTTCTTT
TRBV19,TRBJ2-1,TRBD2,.,CASKSSPSGGGAYNEQFF,TGTGCCAGTAAATCCTCACCCTCAGGCGGGGGGGCCTACAATGAGCAGTTCTTC
TRBV7-8,TRBJ1-4,TRBD1,once,CASSFRGPGEKLFF,TGTGCCAGCAGCTTCAGGGGGCCGGGGGAAAAACTGTTTTTT
TRBV4-1,TRBJ1-5,.,.,CASSRWGDGGGGQPQHF,TGCGCCAGCAGCCGGTGGGGGGACGGAGGTGGAGGACAGCCCCAGCATTTT
TRBV5-1,TRBJ2-3,TRBD1,.,CASSFDRGRDTQYF,TGCGCCAGCAGCTTCGACAGGGGGCGAGATACGCAGTATTTT
TRBV14,TRBJ2-7,TRBD1,.,CASSLQGQGAYEQYF,TGTGCCAGCAGCCTCCAGGGACAGGGAGCCTACGAGCAGTACTTC
TRBV7-2,TRBJ2-3,TRBD1,.,CASSFRGGSDTQYF,TGTGCCAGCAGCTTTAGAGGGGGCTCAGATACGCAGTATTTT
TRBV29-1,TRBJ1-2,.,.,CSVSRVRDGYTF,TGCAGCGTTTCTCGGGTTAGGGACGGCTACACCTTC
TRBV18,TRBJ2-5,.,.,CASSPPSHREPQETQYF,TGTGCCAGCTCACCACCGTCCCACAGGGAACCACAAGAGACCCAGTACTTC
TRBV5-5,TRBJ2-7,.,once,CASSSSGGYVEYF,TGTGCCAGCAGCTCCTCGGGGGGCTACGTGGAGTACTTC
TRBV13,TRBJ1-2,.,.,CASRDRSYGYTF,TGTGCCAGCAGGGACCGGAGCTATGGCTACACCTTC
TRBV4-1,TRBJ1-6,.,.,CASSQGAVGNSPLHF,TGCGCCAGCAGCCAAGGGGCAGTTGGTAATTCACCCCTCCACTTT
TRBV7-8,TRBJ2-7,.,.,CASSLAVGYEQYF,TGTGCCAGCAGCTTAGCTGTGGGCTACGAGCAGTACTTC
TRBV7-2,TRBJ1-2,TRBD1,.,CALTGGQGGGYTF,TGTGCCCTTACTGGGGGACAGGGAGGAGGCTACACCTTC
TRBV5-5,TRBJ2-7,.,.,CASSLAPAGRSYEQYF,TGTGCCAGCAGCTTGGCCCCGGCAGGGCGCTCCTACGAGCAGTACTTC
TRBV23-1,TRBJ1-6,TRBD1,.,CASSGDRVNSPLHF,TGCGCCAGCAGTGGGGACAGGGTTAATTCACCCCTCCACTTT
TRBV7-9,TRBJ2-2,TRBD2,.,CASSLSRGGPTGELFF,TGTGCCAGCAGCTTATCGAGGGGAGGGCCCACCGGGGAGCTGTTTTTT
TRBV23-1,TRBJ2-7,TRBD1,.,CASSQIPPTGVNYEQYF,TGCGCCAGCAGTCAGATTCCTCCGACAGGGGTGAACTACGAGCAGTACTTC
TRBV11-2,TRBJ1-1,TRBD1,once,CASSRDRVNTEAFF,TGTGCCAGCAGCAGAGACAGGGTAAACACTGAAGCTTTCTTT
TRBV19,TRBJ1-1,TRBD1,.,CASSIWRGQGAIRAFF,TGTGCCAGTAGTATTTGGAGGGGACAGGGGGCCATACGGGCTTTCTTT
TRBV10-3,TRBJ2-7,.,.,CAISDGRELDEQYF,TGTGCCATCAGTGATGGCAGGGAACTTGACGAGCAGTACTTC
TRBV11-2,TRBJ2-7,.,.,CASSLDQDSLYEQYF,TGTGCCAGCAGCTTAGATCAGGACAGCCTCTACGAGCAGTACTTC
TRBV6-4,TRBJ1-1,.,.,CASSYKRDTEAFF,TGTGCCAGCAGTTATAAAAGAGACACTGAAGCTTTCTTT
TRBV11-3,TRBJ1-1,.,.,CASSPKGRAEAFF,TGTGCCAGCAGCCCAAAGGGCAGGGCTGAAGCTTTCTTT
TRBV7-5,TRBJ1-6,.,.,CARSLERLGGDNSPLHF,TGTGCCAGAAGCTTAGAGCGGTTGGGGGGGGATAATTCACCCCTCCACTTT
TRBV5-1,TRBJ1-2,.,.,CASSLGGLRYGYTF,TGCGCCAGCAGCTTGGGGGGCCTCCGCTATGGCTACACCTTC
TRBV10-3,TRBJ1-5,.,.,CATRLDSNQPQHF,TGTGCCACGCGGCTCGATAGCAATCAGCCCCAGCATTTT
TRBV6-5,TRBJ1-6,.,.,CASRGGYDSPLHF,TGTGCCAGCAGGGGAGGATATGATTCACCCCTCCACTTT
TRBV5-5,TRBJ1-2,.,.,CASSLPGNYGYTF,TGTGCCAGCAGCTTGCCGGGTAACTATGGCTACACCTTC
TRBV11-2,TRBJ2-3,.,.,CASSLERPTDTQYF,TGTGCCAGCAGCTTAGAACGCCCCACAGATACGCAGTATTTT
TRBV5-1,TRBJ2-2,.,.,CASSVSGGTPGELFF,TGCGCCAGCAGCGTTAGCGGAGGAACGCCCGGGGAGCTGTTTTTT
TRBV3-1/TRBV3-2,TRBJ2-3,.,.,CASSQAAGAGTDTQYF,TGTGCCAGCAGCCAAGCTGCGGGGGCGGGCACAGATACGCAGTATTTT
TRBV5-8,TRBJ2-7,.,.,CASSLFTRTQAKEYF,TGTGCCAGCAGTCTTTTCACCAGGACACAAGCGAAGGAGTACTTC
TRBV29-1,TRBJ1-5,TRBD1,.,CSVGDQTGGRGLPQHF,TGCAGCGTTGGGGACCAGACAGGGGGCCGAGGGTTGCCCCAGCATTTT
TRBV9,TRBJ2-2,TRBD1,.,CASSVEGGQGANTGELFF,TGTGCCAGCAGCGTAGAAGGGGGACAGGGGGCGAACACCGGGGAGCTGTTTTTT
TRBV20-1,TRBJ1-2,TRBD1,.,CSASGGQGDGYTF,TGCAGTGCTAGTGGCGGCCAGGGGGATGGCTACACCTTC
TRBV2,TRBJ1-1,.,.,CASTPPGGRTEAFF,TGTGCCAGCACCCCACCTGGGGGCCGAACTGAAGCTTTCTTT
TRBV6-5,TRBJ2-3,TRBD2,.,CASSYSPRGGRDTQYF,TGTGCCAGCAGTTACTCCCCGCGGGGGGGCCGGGATACGCAGTATTTT
TRBV2,TRBJ2-5,TRBD1,.,CASTGDSKETQYF,TGTGCCAGCACAGGGGACAGCAAAGAGACCCAGTACTTC
TRBV11-2,TRBJ2-7,.,.,CASSLRSSSPYEQYF,TGTGCCAGCAGCTTAAGGTCGTCCTCACCCTACGAGCAGTACTTC